This TCR beta chain was obtained from a study of T cells in women clearing cervical HPV infection. Study details: Blood came at first lesion visit for cases, post-clearance for controls. With HLA typing for only a few women, HLA confounding remains possible. Study-wide results and caveats: Effector/memory and HPV-specific T cells were not isolated, and association timing is unknown.

The CDR3 has 15 residues. After removal of 6 bases from V and 7 bases from J, the junction contained 14 bases not matched to a gene. Germline V lookup: CDR1 SNHLY, CDR2 FYNNEI. Points on this clone: No antigen is known for it. From the germline J gene comes the end of the CDR3, since the read stops 3 residues before it.

The assay was immunoSEQ multiplex PCR, and TCRdb's table has in-frame clones only and misses some. The specimen's table records over 25,000 clones. The J gene is TRBJ1-2, the V gene TRBV2, with 7 bases matching TRBD1. This clonotype was obtained from a woman between 18 and 70 years old with a cervical HPV16 infection that either progressed to CIN3+ or cleared (not recorded which). The sample consisted of blood buffy coat. Partial CDR3 DNA: TGTGCCAGCAGCCAAGACAGGGAGTCTGCGGGTGGC. It encodes CASSQDRESAGG. The whole CDR3 is CASSQDRESAGGYTF.